This T cell receptor beta chain was documented in a study of T cells after yellow fever vaccination. Overall study: Where fractions had low cell numbers, libraries were prepared from them with the SMART-Seq v4 Ultra Low Input RNA kit. General study points: Subsequent booster samples again held most clones from primary vaccination (approximately 95% CD4, about 86% CD8).

This clonotype occurred a few times. Its specificity is unknown. TCRdb recomputed calls from the 5' RACE reads with MiXCR, one row per CDR3 protein. The sample consists of about 580,000 distinct CDR3 sequences, less than 20% of them appearing once. CDR1 is MNHNS, CDR2 SASEGT, per germline. CDR3 length equals 14 residues. The junction had 7 bases not matched to a gene; V was cut back by 4 bases and J by 5 bases. The rearrangement links TRBV6-1 to TRBJ2-5; 7 nucleotides align to TRBD2. The sequence came from a man between 18 and 35 years old who received the YFV17D yellow fever vaccine. The sequenced sample was PBMCs, obtained less than 6 days after the first yellow fever vaccination. CDR3 amino acids: CASSGVVAGETQYF. The CDR3, as DNA: TGTGCCAGCAGTGGGGTGGTAGCGGGCGAGACCCAGTACTTC.